The count of the clone carrying this TCR beta chain is one. What it binds is not known. The data were obtained in a study of OX40 agonist ivuxolimab in advanced cancers. About the study: Allowance was made for prior anti-PD-1, anti-PD-L1 or anti-CTLA-4 therapy, and roughly 40% had some.

V was shortened by 8 bases and J by 2 bases, with 7 bases between the two germline ends. Germline V lookup: CDR1 MNHEY, CDR2 SVGAGI. The CDR3 contains 11 residues. Study-level findings and limits: Relatively little clonal expansion, among the lowest observed, appeared in partial responders at 0.1-3.0 mg/kg.

The table came from immunoSEQ multiplex PCR; TCRdb's copy has only in-frame clones and leaves some out. Seen here are around 63,000 clones, about 90% observed once, and the top ten hold just under 25%. This TCR derives from an adult with an advanced solid tumor such as melanoma, head and neck, liver or kidney cancer. This sample comprised CD4+ or CD8+ T cells sorted from blood, obtained in a trial of the OX40 agonist ivuxolimab. The chain couples TRBV6-5 to TRBJ2-7, with D unresolved. CDR3 nucleotide sequence: TGTGCCAGCGGCAGCCCCTACGAGCAGTACTTC. It translates to CASGSPYEQYF.